The 4 T cell receptor beta chains reported below all come from one sample, sequenced in a study of blood T cell repertoires in COVID-19. TCRdb's copy holds only in-frame clones and misses some; the assay was immunoSEQ multiplex PCR. The sample holds 260,000 or so clones; 80% to 90% are singletons and the top ten take about 4.5%. Material for sequencing was peripheral blood. These receptors all come from a woman in her seventies with acute or convalescent COVID-19.

This chain uses TRBV5-1 with TRBJ1-1; 7 nucleotides match TRBD1. Germline V gene lookup returns CDR1 SGHRS and CDR2 YFSETQ. The V segment lost 4 bases and the J segment 4 bases; nucleotides outside the gene matches: 10. This CDR3 has 15 amino acids. CDR3 loop: CASSQDRAWGTEAFF. The CDR3 DNA sequence: TGCGCCAGCAGCCAAGACAGGGCGTGGGGCACTGAAGCTTTCTTT.

This clone was observed a few times. The rearrangement uses TRBV4-2 and TRBJ2-4; 8 positions agree with TRBD1. V lost 4 bases and J lost 5; bases outside the gene matches: 7. This CDR3 spans 15 amino acids. Germline CDR1 is LGHNA and CDR2 is YNFKEQ. The CDR3 loop reads CASSRDRGMENIQYF. The CDR3 DNA sequence: TGTGCCAGCAGCCGAGACAGGGGTATGGAAAACATTCAGTACTTC.

This chain connects TRBV5-1 to TRBJ1-2; a weak D match, TRBD1 (6 bases). V was cut by 0 bases and J by 6 bases, with 12 bases left in between. The CDR3 totals 14 residues. Per the germline V gene, CDR1 is SGHRS and CDR2 is YFSETQ. CDR3 residues: CASSLEQGGNGYTF. Written as DNA, the CDR3 is TGCGCCAGCAGCTTGGAACAGGGAGGGAATGGCTACACCTTC.

This clone was detected once. Since a much larger clone is just one base distant, this may be a read error. The chain joins TRBV4-1 to TRBJ1-4; TRBD1 aligns across 7 bases. Germline V gene lookup returns CDR1 MGHRA and CDR2 YSYEKL. The CDR3 covers 15 residues. The trim removed 4 bases at V and 0 bases at J, leaving 2 bases unmatched. This CDR3 reads CASSRGQTTNEKLFF. Here the CDR3 DNA reads TGCGCCAGCAGCCGGGGACAGACAACTAATGAAAAACTGTTTTTT.